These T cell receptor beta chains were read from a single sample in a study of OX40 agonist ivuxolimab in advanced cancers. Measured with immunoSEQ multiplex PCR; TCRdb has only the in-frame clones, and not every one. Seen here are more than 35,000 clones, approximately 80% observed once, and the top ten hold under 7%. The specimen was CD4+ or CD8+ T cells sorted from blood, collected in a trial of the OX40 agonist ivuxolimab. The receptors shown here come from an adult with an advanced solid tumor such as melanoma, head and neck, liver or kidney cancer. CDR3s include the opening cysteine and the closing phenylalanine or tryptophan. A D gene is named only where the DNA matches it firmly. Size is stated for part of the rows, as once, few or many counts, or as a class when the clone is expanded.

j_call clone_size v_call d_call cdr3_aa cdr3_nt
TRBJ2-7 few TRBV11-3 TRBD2 CASSLEGASGSYEQYF TGTGCCAGCAGCTTAGAGGGGGCTAGCGGGAGCTACGAGCAGTACTTC
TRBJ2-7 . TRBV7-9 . CASSLGQSSYEQYF TGTGCCAGCAGCCTAGGACAGAGCTCCTACGAGCAGTACTTC
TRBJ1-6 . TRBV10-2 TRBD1 CASSPQGEISPLHF TGCGCCAGCAGCCCCCAGGGGGAGATTTCACCCCTCCACTTT
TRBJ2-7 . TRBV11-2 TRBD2 CASSLSSGTYEQYF TGTGCCAGCAGCCTATCTAGCGGGACCTACGAGCAGTACTTC
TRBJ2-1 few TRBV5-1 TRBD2 CASSSTSGSYNEQFF TGCGCCAGCAGCTCTACTAGCGGGAGTTACAATGAGCAGTTCTTC
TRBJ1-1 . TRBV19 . CASSIYGGPTEAFF TGTGCCAGTAGTATATACGGGGGGCCAACTGAAGCTTTCTTT
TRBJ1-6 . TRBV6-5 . CASSLDPNSPLHF TGTGCCAGCAGCCTTGATCCAAATTCACCCCTCCACTTT
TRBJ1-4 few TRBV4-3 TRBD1 CASSQGVGQGDEKLFF TGCGCCAGCAGCCAAGGTGTAGGACAGGGTGATGAAAAACTGTTTTTT
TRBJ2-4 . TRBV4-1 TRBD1 CASSQEGRGYRNIQYF TGCGCCAGCAGCCAAGAGGGCAGGGGGTATCGGAACATTCAGTACTTC
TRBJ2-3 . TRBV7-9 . CASSPLADTQYF TGTGCCAGCAGCCCCTTAGCAGATACGCAGTATTTT
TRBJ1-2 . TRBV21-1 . CASSTGTGGYGYTF TGTGCCAGCAGCACTGGGACCGGGGGCTATGGCTACACCTTC
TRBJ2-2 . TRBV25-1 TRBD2 CASSELSSGRARTGELFF TGTGCCAGCAGTGAATTGTCTAGCGGGAGGGCCAGGACCGGGGAGCTGTTTTTT
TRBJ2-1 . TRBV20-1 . CSAGSYNEQFF TGCAGTGCTGGGAGCTACAATGAGCAGTTCTTC
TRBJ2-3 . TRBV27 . CASSPSPTFYSSTDTQYF TGTGCCAGCAGTCCTAGCCCAACTTTTTATTCAAGCACAGATACGCAGTATTTT
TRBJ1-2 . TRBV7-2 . CASSLEVPYQSGGYTF TGTGCCAGCAGCTTAGAGGTCCCGTACCAATCAGGTGGCTACACCTTC
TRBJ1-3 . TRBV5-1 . CASREGPSGNTIYF TGCGCCAGCAGGGAAGGACCTTCGGGAAACACCATATATTTT
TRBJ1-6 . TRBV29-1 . CSVDDGGEDSPLHF TGCAGCGTTGACGACGGGGGGGAAGATTCACCCCTCCACTTT
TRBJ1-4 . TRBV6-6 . CASSERKLFF TGTGCCAGCTCGGAGCGAAAACTGTTTTTT
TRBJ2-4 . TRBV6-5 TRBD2 CASSYLGRAGGNIQYF TGTGCCAGCAGCTACCTCGGTCGAGCGGGAGGGAACATTCAGTACTTC